The entry below gives a single T cell receptor (beta chain) sequence along with its context. The antigen is undetermined. This record belongs to a study of monozygotic twins with inflammatory bowel disease. Germline V gene sequence: CDR1 SSHAT, CDR2 FNYEAQ (reference sequence). The CDR3 contains 13 residues. Overall study results and limits: Healthy co-twins exceeded IBD patients in TCRbeta diversity as measured by inverse Simpson. Healthy twins showed more clonotype sharing with others than IBD patients, especially patients with disease activity.

Nested PCRs of approximately 16 and 9 cycles, two in total, were run on TCRalpha and TCRbeta cDNA. Each CDR3 protein gets one entry in TCRdb, which reprocessed the 5' RACE reads and gives no DNA. Found here are approximately 380,000 distinct CDR3 sequences; the top ten clones hold just over 2.5%. The sequenced sample was blood. This receptor was taken from a human donor with ulcerative colitis or Crohn's disease, or a healthy co-twin of an affected twin (not recorded which). The chain recombines TRBV7-7 with TRBJ1-1; TCRdb designates TRBD1, a call that cannot be tested without DNA. CDR3: CASSLTDYTEAFF.